These 28 T cell receptor beta chains were sequenced from one sample in a study of T-cell memory formation after mild COVID-19. TCRdb itself ran the 5' RACE reads through MiXCR, one entry per CDR3 protein. The sample contains about 200,000 distinct CDR3 sequences, around 9.5% of which appear only once. Sequencing was carried out using PBMCs or a T cell subset sorted from them (not recorded which). All receptors come from a man aged 18 to 29 who had mild COVID-19 (a few samples of this study predate the infection). Cell type and time point are not known.

This clonotype was picked up a small number of times. The genes are TRBV7-2 and TRBJ1-1; 7 bases agree with TRBD1. The CDR3 sequence is 14 residues long. V lost 5 bases, J lost 5 bases, and 8 bases stayed unmatched. CDR1 and CDR2 from the germline V gene are SGHTA and FQGNSA. The CDR3 DNA is TGTGCCAGCAGCGGATACAGGGGTAGAACTGAAGCTTTCTTT. Translation: CASSGYRGRTEAFF. The full variable domain, rest sourced from reference TRBV7-2 and TRBJ1-1, is GAGVSQSPSNKVTEKGKDVELRCDPISGHTALYWYRQSLGQGLEFLIYFQGNSAPDKSGLPSDRFSAERTGGSVSTLTIQRTQQEDSAVYLCASSGYRGRTEAFFGQGTRLTVV.

The V call is TRBV18, the J call TRBJ2-3; D gene uncertain. Germline CDR1 and CDR2: KGHSH and LQKENI. The CDR3 is made up of 15 amino acids. V dropped 3 bases and J dropped 3 bases, with 13 bases sitting between them. CDR3 region: CASSPLSGLTDTQYF. The CDR3, as DNA: TGTGCCAGCTCACCGCTCTCCGGGTTAACAGATACGCAGTATTTT. The whole variable domain, remainder taken from reference TRBV18 and TRBJ2-3, is NAGVMQNPRHLVRRRGQEARLRCSPMKGHSHVYWYRQLPEEGLKFMVYLQKENIIDESGMPKERFSAEFPKEGPSILRIQQVVRGDSAAYFCASSPLSGLTDTQYFGPGTRLTVL.

This clonotype was detected many times. The rearrangement joins TRBV5-1 to TRBJ2-3; 7 bases match TRBD1. In germline, CDR1 is SGHRS, CDR2 YFSETQ. V shed 5 bases and J 3 bases; nucleotides not matched to a gene: 3. This CDR3 comprises 13 residues. CDR3 region: CASRRGQTDTQYF. The CDR3 DNA reads TGCGCCAGCAGGAGGGGACAGACAGATACGCAGTATTTT.

This clonotype was recorded many times. The chain recombines TRBV27 with TRBJ1-6; D unresolved. The CDR3 is made up of 14 amino acids. Germline V gene data show CDR1 as MNHEY and CDR2 as SMNVEV (reference sequence). V lost 4 bases and J lost 6, with 10 bases in between. CDR3 loop: CASSSPSVNSPLHF. The CDR3 bases are TGTGCCAGCAGTTCACCAAGCGTTAATTCACCCCTCCACTTT.

The chain recombines TRBV7-6 with TRBJ2-1, with no clear D. The germline V and J ends were trimmed by 0 bases and 11 bases, with 14 bases remaining between them. This CDR3 is built from 14 residues. Germline V gives CDR1 SGHVS, CDR2 FNYEAQ. CDR3 bases: TGTGCCAGCAGCTTAGCGCAGTTAGACCGAAAGCAGTTCTTC. It is translated as CASSLAQLDRKQFF. Drawing the rest from reference TRBV7-6 and TRBJ2-1, the complete variable domain is GAGVSQSPRYKVTKRGQDVALRCDPISGHVSLYWYRQALGQGPEFLTYFNYEAQQDKSGLPNDRFSAERPEGSISTLTIQRTEQRDSAMYRCASSLAQLDRKQFFGPGTRLTVL.

This clonotype was recorded a few times. The chain joins TRBV28 to TRBJ1-5; D not resolved. In germline, CDR1 is MDHEN, CDR2 SYDVKM. This CDR3 comprises 14 residues. V dropped 7 bases and J dropped 9 bases, with 19 bases sitting between them. DNA for the CDR3: TGTGCCAGCACTGATACTGGGTACAAGAGGCCCCAGCATTTT. This sequence encodes CASTDTGYKRPQHF.

This clonotype was seen repeatedly, ten times or more. The chain uses TRBV20-1 and TRBJ1-1, with D possibly being TRBD1 (5 bases). The CDR3 has 12 residues. The germline V gene has CDR1 DFQATT and CDR2 SNEGSKA (reference sequence). Trimming shortened V by 6 bases and J by 3 bases, and 11 bases separated the two germline ends. CDR3 loop: CSATGTYTEAFF. In DNA, the CDR3 is TGCAGTGCAACGGGGACGTACACTGAAGCTTTCTTT.

The V call is TRBV7-3, the J call TRBJ2-5; 7 nucleotides match TRBD2. CDR3 length equals 14 residues. V was pared by 5 bases and J by 0 bases, with 3 bases of the junction left unmatched. In germline, CDR1 is SGHTA, CDR2 FQGTGA. CDR3 residues: CASSPTSNQETQYF. The CDR3 nucleotides read TGTGCCAGCAGCCCGACTAGCAACCAAGAGACCCAGTACTTC.

This chain links TRBV6-6 with TRBJ2-5; D assignment may be TRBD1 or TRBD2 (5 bases each). The CDR3 spans 12 residues. The V gene's germline CDR1 is MNHNY and CDR2 SVGAGI (reference sequence). Trimming left V 7 bases short and J 5 bases short, with 11 bases between. The CDR3 DNA reads TGTGCCAGCACCCTCGAGGGGGAGACCCAGTACTTC. Translated: CASTLEGETQYF.

V usage is TRBV20-1 and J usage is TRBJ2-7; D not certain. The germline V and J ends were trimmed by 3 bases and 1 base, with 4 bases remaining between them. The germline V gene encodes CDR1 DFQATT and CDR2 SNEGSKA (reference sequence). CDR3 length: 11 residues. In DNA form, the CDR3 reads TGCAGTGCTAGTGGTTCCTACGAGCAGTACTTC. Translating it yields CSASGSYEQYF.

The chain joins TRBV10-1 to TRBJ2-3, with D perhaps being TRBD1 or TRBD2 (5 bases each). The CDR3 length is 15 residues. Germline values: CDR1 WNHNN, CDR2 SYGVQD (reference sequence). V lost 6 bases and J 1 base, leaving 14 bases between the germline ends. CDR3 in DNA: TGCGCCAGCAGCCGGACGGGGCAGCGCACAGATACGCAGTATTTT. It codes for CASSRTGQRTDTQYF.

In this sample, this clonotype turned up a few times. The chain has TRBV5-1 and TRBJ2-3; 12 bases are a match to TRBD2. The germline CDR1 and CDR2 sequences are SGHRS and YFSETQ. The junction had 3 bases not matched to a gene; V was cut back by 5 bases and J by 5 bases. CDR3 length: 14 residues. In DNA form, the CDR3 reads TGCGCCAGCAGGACTAGCGGGGGAGTAGATACGCAGTATTTT. Translated: CASRTSGGVDTQYF.

A few counts support this clonotype. The rearrangement joins TRBV20-1 to TRBJ1-5; 8 bases map to TRBD1. The CDR3 is made up of 14 amino acids. CDR1 is DFQATT, CDR2 SNEGSKA, per germline (reference sequence). Losses at the gene ends were 5 bases for V and 5 bases for J; bases not matched to a gene: 8. The CDR3 protein is CSAAPDRVDQPQHF. The CDR3 DNA sequence: TGCAGTGCTGCCCCGGACAGGGTGGATCAGCCCCAGCATTTT.

Ten or more counts support this clonotype. The rearrangement uses TRBV5-1 and TRBJ2-7; 9 nucleotides line up with TRBD1. J was trimmed by 2 bases and V by 4 bases; bases with no gene match: 10. This CDR3 spans 16 amino acids. Germline V gene sequence: CDR1 SGHRS, CDR2 YFSETQ. CDR3 nucleotides: TGCGCCAGCAGCCTAGGACAGGGGATGGGCACCTACGAGCAGTACTTC. Translated: CASSLGQGMGTYEQYF.

This clonotype was counted at least ten times. The gene calls are TRBV7-2 and TRBJ1-3, with a weak D call TRBD1 (5 bases). In germline, CDR1 is SGHTA, CDR2 FQGNSA. V lost 1 base to trimming and J lost 3 bases, with 13 bases between them. The CDR3 length is 16 residues. CDR3 residues: CASSLDGRAFGNTIYF. The DNA for the CDR3 is TGTGCCAGCAGCTTAGACGGCAGGGCCTTTGGAAACACCATATATTTT.

The gene calls are TRBV12-5 and TRBJ2-3; D is possibly TRBD1 or TRBD2 (5 bases each). The ends were cut back, 7 bases at V and 0 bases at J, with 17 bases in the middle. Germline loops: CDR1 LGHNT, CDR2 FRNRAP. The CDR3 has 16 amino acids. The CDR3 nucleotides are TGTGCTAGTGCCCCCGGGGCCTCCGCAAGCACAGATACGCAGTATTTT. Protein sequence: CASAPGASASTDTQYF.

A few counts support this clonotype. This rearrangement joins TRBV18 to TRBJ1-2; D not certain. The CDR3 totals 16 residues. The germline CDR1 and CDR2 sequences are KGHSH and LQKENI. Trimming took 3 bases from V and 0 from J, leaving 14 bases between them. The CDR3 coding sequence is TGTGCCAGCTCACCCCGGGCGGACTTCACTAACTATGGCTACACCTTC. As protein: CASSPRADFTNYGYTF.

Only a few counts were recorded for this clonotype. V and J are TRBV5-1 and TRBJ1-5; D remains unclear. Germline-derived CDR1 and CDR2 are SGHRS and YFSETQ. This CDR3 contains 14 residues. V lost 4 bases to trimming and J lost 2 bases, with 10 bases between them. For the CDR3, the DNA is TGCGCCAGCAGCGAGGGTATGGGCAATCAGCCCCAGCATTTT. Its protein product is CASSEGMGNQPQHF.

This clonotype was found a few times. This chain joins TRBV5-1 and TRBJ2-5, with D possibly being TRBD1 (6 bases). Germline V gene lookup returns CDR1 SGHRS and CDR2 YFSETQ. CDR3 size: 14 residues. V lost 4 bases and J lost 6, with 16 bases in between. The CDR3 DNA reads as TGCGCCAGCAGCCTACAGGGTCGTTTACAGACCCAGTACTTC. The encoded protein is CASSLQGRLQTQYF.

This clonotype was observed many times. The chain joins TRBV25-1 to TRBJ1-3; D remains ambiguous. Germline CDR1 and CDR2: MGHDK and SYGVNS. V was trimmed by 7 bases and J by 1 base, leaving 5 bases between them. The CDR3 is 12 amino acids. CDR3 bases: TGTGCCAGCACTTCTTCTGGAAACACCATATATTTT. This gives the protein CASTSSGNTIYF.

There are many counts of this clonotype. The V gene is TRBV12-3 or TRBV12-4, the J gene TRBJ2-1; D gene unclear. Trimming took 8 bases from V and 0 from J, leaving 14 bases between them. This CDR3 comprises 15 residues. This CDR3 reads CASLVGGPSYNEQFF. In DNA, the CDR3 is TGTGCCAGCCTCGTCGGCGGACCCTCCTACAATGAGCAGTTCTTC.

CDR3 region: CASGLESTDTQYF. CDR3 nucleotide sequence: TGTGCCAGCGGGCTAGAGAGCACAGATACGCAGTATTTT. The V gene is TRBV6-6, the J gene TRBJ2-3; unclear D gene. The CDR3 is 13 residues long. V was pared by 8 bases and J by 0 bases, with 9 bases between. Germline V gene lookup returns CDR1 MNHNY and CDR2 SVGAGI (reference sequence).

The V call is TRBV7-2, the J call TRBJ1-2; 7 bases align to TRBD1. CDR3 length: 16 residues. The V segment lost 5 bases and the J segment 8 bases; nucleotides outside the gene matches: 17. Per the germline V gene, CDR1 is SGHTA and CDR2 is FQGNSA. The CDR3 sequence is CASSPRTRTGVGGYTF. The CDR3 coding sequence is TGTGCCAGCAGCCCCCGAACCCGGACAGGTGTGGGAGGCTACACCTTC. Filled out from reference TRBV7-2 and TRBJ1-2, the complete variable domain reads GAGVSQSPSNKVTEKGKDVELRCDPISGHTALYWYRQSLGQGLEFLIYFQGNSAPDKSGLPSDRFSAERTGGSVSTLTIQRTQQEDSAVYLCASSPRTRTGVGGYTFGSGTRLTVV.

The chain couples TRBV19 to TRBJ1-5, with TRBD1 matching over 8 bases. V was clipped by 8 bases and J by 4 bases; unmatched bases: 7. The CDR3 runs 14 residues. CDR1 is LNHDA, CDR2 SQIVND, per germline (reference sequence). In DNA, the CDR3 is TGTGCCAGTGACAGGGGCCTAAAAAATCAGCCCCAGCATTTT. This translates into CASDRGLKNQPQHF.

This clonotype has just a few counts. The chain uses TRBV6-5 and TRBJ2-7, with a possible D match to TRBD2 (6 bases). The CDR3 runs 15 residues. V was pared by 0 bases and J by 0 bases, with 9 bases between. Germline CDR1 is MNHEY and CDR2 is SVGAGI. The CDR3 loop reads CASSYSMRGSYEQYF. CDR3 nucleotide sequence: TGTGCCAGCAGTTACTCGATGCGGGGCTCCTACGAGCAGTACTTC.

In this sample, this clonotype turned up many times. The chain couples TRBV12-5 to TRBJ2-3; 9 positions match TRBD1. CDR1 and CDR2 (germline): LGHNT, FRNRAP. This CDR3 comprises 14 residues. Losses at the gene ends were 4 bases for V and 4 bases for J; bases not matched to a gene: 3. The CDR3 nucleotides read TGTGCTAGTGGTTCGCGGACAGGGGCAGATACGCAGTATTTT. Its protein is CASGSRTGADTQYF.

This clonotype was seen only a few times. The chain recombines TRBV6-2 or TRBV6-3 with TRBJ2-7, with 7 bases that match TRBD1. V dropped 5 bases and J dropped 7; count of bases not matched to a gene: 8. CDR1 and CDR2 (germline): MNHEY, SVGEGT. The CDR3 has 13 residues. The CDR3 DNA reads TGTGCCAGCAGTCGAGACAGGGATCGTGAGCAGTACGTC. Its protein product is CASSRDRDREQYV.

The chain joins TRBV12-3 or TRBV12-4 to TRBJ1-5, with D possibly being TRBD1 (6 bases). The V gene lost 7 bases and the J gene lost 7 bases, with 23 bases spanning the gap. The CDR3 totals 16 residues. The CDR3 region is CASKRGASGQHQPQHF. The CDR3 DNA is TGTGCCAGCAAAAGGGGGGCTTCAGGGCAGCACCAGCCCCAGCATTTT.